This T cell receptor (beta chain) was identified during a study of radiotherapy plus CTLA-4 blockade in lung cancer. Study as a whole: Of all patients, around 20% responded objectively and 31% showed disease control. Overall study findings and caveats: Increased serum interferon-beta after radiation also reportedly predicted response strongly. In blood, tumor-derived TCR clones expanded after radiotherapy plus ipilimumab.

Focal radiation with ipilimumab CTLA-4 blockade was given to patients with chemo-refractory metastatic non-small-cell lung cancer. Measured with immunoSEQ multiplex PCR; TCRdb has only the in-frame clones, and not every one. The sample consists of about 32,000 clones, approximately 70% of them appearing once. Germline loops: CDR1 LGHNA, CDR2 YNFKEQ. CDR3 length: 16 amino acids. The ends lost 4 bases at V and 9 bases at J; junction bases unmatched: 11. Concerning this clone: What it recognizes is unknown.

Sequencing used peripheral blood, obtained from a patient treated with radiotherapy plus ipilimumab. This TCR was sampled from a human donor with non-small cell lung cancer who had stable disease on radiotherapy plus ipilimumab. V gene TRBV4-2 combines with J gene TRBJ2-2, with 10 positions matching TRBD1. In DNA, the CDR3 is TGTGCCAGCAGCCCCACCCCGGGACAGGGGCGGCGGGAGCTGTTTTTT. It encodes CASSPTPGQGRRELFF.